These 9 T cell receptor beta chains originate from one sample sequenced in a study of blood T cell repertoires in COVID-19. TCRdb's copy holds only in-frame clones and misses some; the assay was immunoSEQ multiplex PCR. Of about 200,000 clones in the sample, 86% were seen once. Sequencing was carried out using PBMCs or T cells enriched from blood (not recorded which). The receptors stem from a man aged 40-49 years with acute COVID-19.

The chain joins TRBV10-3 to TRBJ2-7; 7 positions match TRBD2. V shed 5 bases, J shed 0 bases, and the junction held 4 bases outside the gene matches. The V gene's germline CDR1 is ENHRY and CDR2 SYGVKD. This CDR3 spans 14 amino acids. Here the CDR3 reads CAISFRLASYEQYF. The DNA of the CDR3 is TGTGCCATCAGTTTTCGACTAGCCTCCTACGAGCAGTACTTC.

This sequence joins TRBV7-9 and TRBJ1-2, with a tentative D call TRBD1 (6 bases). This CDR3 spans 13 amino acids. Trimming stripped 5 bases from V and 9 bases from J, with 16 bases between. Germline values: CDR1 SEHNR, CDR2 FQNEAQ (reference sequence). In DNA, the CDR3 is TGTGCCAGCAGCGCCAAACAGGGTTTGAGCTACACCTTC. It yields the protein CASSAKQGLSYTF.

The genes are TRBV11-2 and TRBJ2-1; 8 nucleotides match TRBD1. V dropped 1 base and J dropped 5; count of bases not matched to a gene: 4. CDR3 length: 15 amino acids. Germline V gives CDR1 SGHAT, CDR2 FQNNGV. The DNA of the CDR3 is TGTGCCAGCAGCTTAGGACAGGGGCATCACAATGAGCAGTTCTTC. It codes for CASSLGQGHHNEQFF.

CDR3 sequence (DNA): TGTGCCAGCAGTTTATTTTCCCAGGGTAACAATGAGCAGTTCTTC. It specifies CASSLFSQGNNEQFF. The chain is built from TRBV28 and TRBJ2-1; the D gene is possibly TRBD1 (5 bases). In germline, CDR1 is MDHEN, CDR2 SYDVKM. Deletions cut 1 base from V and 5 bases from J, with 12 bases between. This CDR3 comprises 15 residues. The full variable domain, in which reference TRBV28 and TRBJ2-1 provide the parts outside the CDR3, is DVKVTQSSRYLVKRTGEKVFLECVQDMDHENMFWYRQDPGLGLRLIYFSYDVKMKEKGDIPEGYSVSREKKERFSLILESASTNQTSMYLCASSLFSQGNNEQFFGPGTRLTVL.

The chain carries TRBV2 and TRBJ1-5, with unresolved D. Germline V gene data show CDR1 as SNHLY and CDR2 as FYNNEI. The CDR3 sequence is 14 residues long. Deletions cut 6 bases from V and 0 bases from J, with 9 bases between. This CDR3 reads CASRPGLSNQPQHF. Written as DNA, the CDR3 is TGTGCCAGCAGGCCGGGTCTTAGCAATCAGCCCCAGCATTTT.

The chain recombines TRBV6-5 with TRBJ1-4; D possibly corresponds to TRBD1 (5 bases). This CDR3 contains 15 residues. Germline V gene lookup returns CDR1 MNHEY and CDR2 SVGAGI. V dropped 8 bases and J dropped 3 bases, with 16 bases sitting between them. Written as DNA, the CDR3 is TGTGCCAGCCTCCTCTCGGGAGGGGCTAATGAAAAACTGTTTTTT. Amino acid sequence: CASLLSGGANEKLFF.

The rearrangement joins TRBV28 to TRBJ1-1, with 7 bases fitting TRBD1. The CDR3 is 19 amino acids. The ends lost 5 bases at V and 0 bases at J; junction bases unmatched: 18. Germline V gene sequence: CDR1 MDHEN, CDR2 SYDVKM. CDR3 sequence (DNA): TGTGCCAGCAGTCCCCCCACAGGGGACCGAACCCAAATGAACACTGAAGCTTTCTTT. This sequence encodes CASSPPTGDRTQMNTEAFF.

V and J are TRBV27 and TRBJ1-1; no clear D. Trimming removed 1 base from V and 2 bases from J, with 8 bases in between. Germline loops: CDR1 MNHEY, CDR2 SMNVEV (reference sequence). CDR3 length equals 14 residues. The CDR3 sequence is CASSLYGVNTEAFF. The CDR3 nucleotides are TGTGCCAGCAGTTTATACGGGGTTAACACTGAAGCTTTCTTT.

This chain connects TRBV5-8 to TRBJ2-1, with 10 bases matching TRBD2. Germline lookup yields CDR1 SGHTS and CDR2 YDEGEE. The CDR3 contains 18 residues. V shed 2 bases, J shed 5 bases, and the junction held 13 bases outside the gene matches. CDR3 sequence: CASSFSGRAMSRHNEQFF. In DNA form, the CDR3 reads TGTGCCAGCAGCTTCAGCGGGAGGGCCATGTCGAGACACAATGAGCAGTTCTTC.